The count of the clone carrying this T cell receptor (beta chain) is one. The sample originates from a study of cytotoxic CD8 clonotypes in ibrutinib-treated CLL. This CDR3 is built from 15 residues. Germline-derived CDR1 and CDR2 are SGHRS and YFSETQ. V lost 0 bases to trimming and J lost 2 bases, with 12 bases between them. Clones were read by immunoSEQ multiplex PCR, and TCRdb kept only the in-frame ones, dropping some. This sample carries more than 200,000 clones, roughly 74% of them seen once, and the ten largest clones take 15%. This TCR was sampled from a human donor with chronic lymphocytic leukemia. The material was PBMCs, obtained after 24 months of ibrutinib treatment. V and J are TRBV5-1 and TRBJ2-7; D may be TRBD1 or TRBD2 (5 bases each). Written as DNA, the CDR3 is TGCGCCAGCAGCTTGGCTCAGGGAGTCGCCTACGAGCAGTACTTC. Amino acids: CASSLAQGVAYEQYF.